This T cell receptor (beta chain) is drawn from a study of shared clonotypes between healthy human individuals. A remark on this clone: A much more abundant neighbour one base away suggests this may be a read error.

The protocol was immunoSEQ multiplex PCR, while the TCRdb copy is restricted to in-frame clones and leaves out a portion. The profile covers millions of clones, with roughly 96% appearing a single time and roughly 0.13% taken by the ten largest. The CDR3 spans 13 residues. Germline V gene data show CDR1 as SSHAT and CDR2 as FNYEAQ (reference sequence). The sequence derives from a man aged 18 to 30 in good health. The sequenced sample was naive CD4+ T cells sorted from blood. The subset: CD45RA+ positively selected. This chain connects TRBV7-7 to TRBJ1-1; TRBD1 is a possible D gene (6 bases). The CDR3 bases are TGTGCTAGCAGCCCGGGACAGAACACTGAAGCTTTCTTT. Protein: CASSPGQNTEAFF.